The present TCR beta chain was sequenced within a study of blood T cell repertoires in COVID-19. On the study more broadly: T cells, B-cell-depleted T cells, or PBMCs supplied cDNA or gDNA.

Assay: immunoSEQ multiplex PCR; the TCRdb copy retains only in-frame clones and omits some. The sample contains fewer than 250,000 clones, 80% to 90% of which appear only once. V was cut by 4 bases and J by 1 base, with 4 bases left in between. CDR1 is SGHTA and CDR2 is FQGTGA in the germline V gene. CDR3 length equals 13 residues. The chain employs TRBV7-3 and TRBJ2-2; the D is unclear. This TCR was recovered from a woman over 75 with acute or convalescent COVID-19. Sequencing input: peripheral blood. CDR3 DNA sequence: TGTGCCAGCAGCTCCCTGAACACCGGGGAGCTGTTTTTT. Amino acid sequence: CASSSLNTGELFF.